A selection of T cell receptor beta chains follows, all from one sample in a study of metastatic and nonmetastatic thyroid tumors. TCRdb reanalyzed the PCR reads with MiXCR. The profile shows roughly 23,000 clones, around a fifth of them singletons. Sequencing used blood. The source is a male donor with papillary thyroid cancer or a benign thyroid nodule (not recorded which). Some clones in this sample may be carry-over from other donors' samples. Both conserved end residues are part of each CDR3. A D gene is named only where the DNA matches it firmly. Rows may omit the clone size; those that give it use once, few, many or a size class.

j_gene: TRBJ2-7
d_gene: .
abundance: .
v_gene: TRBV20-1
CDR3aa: CSARRCGSNEQYF
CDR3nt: TGCAGTGCTAGACGTTGCGGCTCTAACGAGCAGTACTTC

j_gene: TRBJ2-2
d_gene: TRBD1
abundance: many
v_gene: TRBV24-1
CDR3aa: CATRAGTGDTGELFF
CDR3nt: TGTGCCACCAGGGCCGGGACAGGGGACACCGGGGAGCTGTTTTTT

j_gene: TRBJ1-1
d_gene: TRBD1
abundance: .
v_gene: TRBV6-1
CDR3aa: CASSLRGGTGNTEAFF
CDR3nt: TGTGCCAGCAGTCTCCGGGGGGGGACAGGGAACACTGAAGCTTTCTTT

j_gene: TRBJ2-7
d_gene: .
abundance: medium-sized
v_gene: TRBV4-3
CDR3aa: CASSQDGGPGYEQYF
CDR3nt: TGCGCCAGCAGCCAAGATGGCGGTCCGGGCTACGAGCAGTACTTC

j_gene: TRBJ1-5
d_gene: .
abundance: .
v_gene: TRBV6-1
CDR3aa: CASSIKGGDQRQHF
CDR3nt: TGTGCCAGCAGTATAAAGGGGGGCGACCAGCGCCAGCATTTT

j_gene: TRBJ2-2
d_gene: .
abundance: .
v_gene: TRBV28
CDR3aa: CASRPPGDSRGGELFF
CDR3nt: TGTGCCAGCAGACCCCCCGGTGACTCCAGGGGCGGGGAGCTGTTTTTT

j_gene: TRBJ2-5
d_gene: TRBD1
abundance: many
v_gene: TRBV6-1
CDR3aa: CASSSTGAQETQYF
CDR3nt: TGTGCCAGCAGTTCGACAGGGGCCCAAGAGACCCAGTACTTC

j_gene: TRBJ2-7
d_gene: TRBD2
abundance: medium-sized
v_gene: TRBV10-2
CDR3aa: CASSGVVTSKYEQYF
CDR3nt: TGCGCCAGCAGTGGGGTGGTGACTAGCAAGTACGAGCAGTACTTC

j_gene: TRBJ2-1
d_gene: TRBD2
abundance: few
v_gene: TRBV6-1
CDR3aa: CASRRGCNWSYNEQFF
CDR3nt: TGTGCCAGCAGGCGGGGGTGTAATTGGTCCTACAATGAGCAGTTCTTC

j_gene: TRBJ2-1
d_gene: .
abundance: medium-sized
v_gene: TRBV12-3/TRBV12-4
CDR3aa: CASSADNEQFF
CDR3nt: TGTGCCAGCAGTGCGGATAATGAGCAGTTCTTC

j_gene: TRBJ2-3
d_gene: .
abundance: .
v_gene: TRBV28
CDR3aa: CASSLRRDSVGAPDTQYF
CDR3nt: TGTGCCAGCAGTTTACGGCGGGACTCCGTTGGGGCCCCAGATACGCAGTATTTT

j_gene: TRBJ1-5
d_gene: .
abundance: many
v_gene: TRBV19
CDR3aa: CASSMIGSNQPQHF
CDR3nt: TGTGCCAGTAGTATGATTGGTAGCAATCAGCCCCAGCATTTT

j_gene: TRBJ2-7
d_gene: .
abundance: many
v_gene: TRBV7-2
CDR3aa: CASSLARTSRNEQYF
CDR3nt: TGTGCCAGCAGCTTAGCCCGGACCTCACGAAACGAGCAGTACTTC

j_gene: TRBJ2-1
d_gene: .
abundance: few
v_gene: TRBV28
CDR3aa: CASSIALAPRPDEQFF
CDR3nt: TGTGCCAGCAGTATCGCTCTAGCGCCCCGCCCCGATGAGCAGTTCTTC

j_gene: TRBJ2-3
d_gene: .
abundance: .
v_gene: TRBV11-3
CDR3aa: CASSLEAAGTDTQYF
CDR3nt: TGTGCCAGCAGCTTAGAGGCAGCGGGCACAGATACGCAGTATTTT

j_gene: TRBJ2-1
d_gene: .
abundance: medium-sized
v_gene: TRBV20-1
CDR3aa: CSASSRANEQFF
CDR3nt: TGCAGTGCTAGCTCCCGTGCGAACGAGCAGTTCTTC

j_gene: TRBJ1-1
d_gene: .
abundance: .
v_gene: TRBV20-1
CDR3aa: CSASSSYYTEAFF
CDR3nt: TGCAGTGCTAGTTCAAGTTATTACACTGAAGCTTTCTTT

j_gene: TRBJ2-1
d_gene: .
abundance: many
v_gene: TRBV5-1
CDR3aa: CASSLARLEDEQFF
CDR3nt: TGCGCCAGCAGCTTGGCCAGACTAGAGGATGAGCAGTTCTTC

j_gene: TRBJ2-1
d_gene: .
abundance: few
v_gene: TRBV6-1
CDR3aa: CASSDRSYNEQFF
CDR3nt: TGTGCCAGCAGTGATCGGTCGTACAATGAGCAGTTCTTC

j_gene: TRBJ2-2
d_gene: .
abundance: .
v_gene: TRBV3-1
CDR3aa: CASSQGGWTVNTGELFF
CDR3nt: TGTGCCAGCAGCCAGGGGGGCTGGACCGTGAACACCGGGGAGCTGTTTTTT

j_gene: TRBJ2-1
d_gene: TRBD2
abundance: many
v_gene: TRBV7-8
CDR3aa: CASSSSGRALWQFF
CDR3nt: TGTGCCAGCAGTTCAAGCGGGAGGGCCCTCTGGCAGTTCTTC

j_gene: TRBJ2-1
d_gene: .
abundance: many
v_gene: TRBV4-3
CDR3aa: CASSQDREREQFF
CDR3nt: TGCGCCAGCAGCCAAGATAGAGAGCGAGAGCAGTTCTTC

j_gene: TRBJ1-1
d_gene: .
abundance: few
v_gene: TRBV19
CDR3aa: CDSGARRETEALF
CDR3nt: TGTGACAGTGGGGCCAGGCGGGAAACTGAAGCTCTCTTT

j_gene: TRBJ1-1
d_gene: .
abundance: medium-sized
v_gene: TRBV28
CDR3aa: CASSLFGTGSMNTEAFF
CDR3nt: TGTGCCAGCAGTTTATTTGGGACGGGATCAATGAACACTGAAGCTTTCTTT